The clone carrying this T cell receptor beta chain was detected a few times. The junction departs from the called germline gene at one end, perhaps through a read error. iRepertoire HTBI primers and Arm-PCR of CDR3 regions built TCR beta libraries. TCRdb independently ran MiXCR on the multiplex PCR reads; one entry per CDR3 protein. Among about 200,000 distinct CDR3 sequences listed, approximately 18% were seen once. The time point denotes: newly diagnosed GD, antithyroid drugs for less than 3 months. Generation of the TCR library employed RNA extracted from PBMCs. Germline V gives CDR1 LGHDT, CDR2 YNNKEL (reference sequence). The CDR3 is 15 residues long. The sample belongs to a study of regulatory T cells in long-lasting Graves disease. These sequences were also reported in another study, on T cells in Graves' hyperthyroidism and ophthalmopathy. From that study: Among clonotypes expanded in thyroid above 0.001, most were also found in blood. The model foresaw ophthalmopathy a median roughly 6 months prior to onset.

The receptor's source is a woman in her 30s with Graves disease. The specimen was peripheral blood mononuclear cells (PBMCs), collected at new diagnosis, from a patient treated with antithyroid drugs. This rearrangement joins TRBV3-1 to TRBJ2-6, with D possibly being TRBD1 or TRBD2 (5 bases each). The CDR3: CASSQGNSGANALTF. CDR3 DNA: TGTGCCAGCAGCCAAGGGAACTCCGGGGCCAACGCCCTGACTTTC. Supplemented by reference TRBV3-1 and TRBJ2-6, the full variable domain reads DTAVSQTPKYLVTQMGNDKSIKCEQNLGHDTMYWYKQDSKKFLKIMFSYNNKELIINETVPNRFSPKSPDKAHLNLHINSLELGDSAVYFCASSQGNSGANALTFGAGSRLTVL.